This T cell receptor beta chain was captured in a study of HIV-infected patients and healthy controls. Whole blood was used without fractionation, so all unsorted peripheral T cells were included. The CDR3 contains 17 residues. Germline lookup yields CDR1 SEHNR and CDR2 FQNEAQ (reference sequence). V was trimmed by 0 bases and J by 0 bases, leaving 12 bases between them. In this sample, this clonotype turned up many times. What it binds is not known. Alpha and beta constant-region primers primed reverse transcription of around 0.5 ug RNA. Alpha and beta chain libraries were made separately by chain-specific third strand synthesis with multiplexing indices. Each cDNA molecule was barcoded, and a single primer pair amplified each chain. After a brief PCR adding P5, P7 and a second index, roughly 24 amplification cycles followed. TCRdb recomputed calls from the 5' RACE reads with MiXCR, one row per CDR3 protein. Altogether about 17,000 distinct CDR3 sequences are present, 4.5% to 7% being singletons, with the ten largest covering under 2.5%.

Study-wide results and caveats: Size-matching overweighted rare events from HIV-infected data when comparing patients with controls.

This sequence joins TRBV7-9 and TRBJ1-5; D possibly corresponds to TRBD1 (6 bases). The sequencing input was blood. The receptor comes from an adult in good health. The CDR3 sequence is CASSLATLGASNQPQHF. CDR3 coding DNA: TGTGCCAGCAGCTTAGCGACTTTGGGGGCTAGCAATCAGCCCCAGCATTTT.